This is a list of T cell receptor beta chains from one sample in a study of technical replicates of blood from a handful of donors. Assay: immunoSEQ multiplex PCR; the TCRdb copy retains only in-frame clones and omits some. The data contain tens of thousands of clones, nearly 96% of them singletons. Sequencing was carried out using T cells isolated from PBMCs. The receptor set was obtained from a human donor in good health. Each CDR3 is given with its conserved first and last residue. Fields, in order: J gene, V gene, CDR3 protein.

j_call: TRBJ2-1; v_call: TRBV2; cdr3_aa: CASQLSSGFEQFF
j_call: TRBJ1-5; v_call: TRBV6-5; cdr3_aa: CASSYKGQGDQPQHF
j_call: TRBJ1-3; v_call: TRBV30; cdr3_aa: CAWSGQNQRGNTIYF
j_call: TRBJ1-5; v_call: TRBV30; cdr3_aa: CAWSQQGNQPQHF
j_call: TRBJ2-1; v_call: TRBV19; cdr3_aa: CASSKRGSYNEQFF
j_call: TRBJ1-1; v_call: TRBV4-3; cdr3_aa: CASSQDVGARTEAFF
j_call: TRBJ1-3; v_call: TRBV7-8; cdr3_aa: CASSSQGNTIYF
j_call: TRBJ2-2; v_call: TRBV5-1; cdr3_aa: CASSLRTENTGELFF
j_call: TRBJ2-7; v_call: TRBV7-8; cdr3_aa: CASSLGRGRNEQYF
j_call: TRBJ2-3; v_call: TRBV2; cdr3_aa: CASGPLLAPSTDTQYF
j_call: TRBJ2-7; v_call: TRBV28; cdr3_aa: CASSPSGPYEQYF
j_call: TRBJ1-1; v_call: TRBV28; cdr3_aa: CASSLGGGMNTEAFF
j_call: TRBJ1-1; v_call: TRBV6-1; cdr3_aa: CASPGTEAFF
j_call: TRBJ2-7; v_call: TRBV7-2; cdr3_aa: CASSLERGAYEQYF
j_call: TRBJ2-7; v_call: TRBV9; cdr3_aa: CASSESGGFYEQYF
j_call: TRBJ1-1; v_call: TRBV10-3; cdr3_aa: CAISDGAGGQLTEAFF
j_call: TRBJ2-7; v_call: TRBV15; cdr3_aa: CATSGGDRDSYEQYF
j_call: TRBJ2-5; v_call: TRBV11-3; cdr3_aa: CASSHPASPGETQYF
j_call: TRBJ2-2; v_call: TRBV7-3; cdr3_aa: CASSLRSLGGTGELFF
j_call: TRBJ1-1; v_call: TRBV2; cdr3_aa: CASRDEGLSNTEAFF
j_call: TRBJ1-4; v_call: TRBV5-1; cdr3_aa: CASSFKNEKLFF
j_call: TRBJ2-2; v_call: TRBV29-1; cdr3_aa: CSVDIQGIGGELFF
j_call: TRBJ1-1; v_call: TRBV11-2; cdr3_aa: CASSLRFQGDTEAFF
j_call: TRBJ2-4; v_call: TRBV7-3; cdr3_aa: CASSQGILAAQYF
j_call: TRBJ1-1; v_call: TRBV5-1; cdr3_aa: CASSLGQEQMNTEAFF
j_call: TRBJ2-7; v_call: TRBV9; cdr3_aa: CASTPKLYEQYF
j_call: TRBJ2-1; v_call: TRBV4-3; cdr3_aa: CASSQGVGLAGVRSYNEQFF
j_call: TRBJ1-2; v_call: TRBV7-3; cdr3_aa: CASSLQDYGYTF
j_call: TRBJ1-2; v_call: TRBV10-1; cdr3_aa: CASSASPGAYGYTF